This entry features one TCR beta chain sequence. Per the authors' pipeline: The assay estimated nucleated cells by amplifying reference gene primers. Repertoires were generated with immunoSEQ multiplex PCR, while TCRdb's copy carries only in-frame clones and drops some. V and J calls and clone size are those listed in that table; D and trimming were worked out from the DNA. The sample records 150,000 to 200,000 clones, approximately 86% being singletons. The data originate from a study of blood T cell repertoires in COVID-19. Study background: Donors in the United States, Italy and Spain gave samples during acute or convalescent COVID-19. Sources were T cells, B-cell-depleted T cells, or PBMCs; the material itself was cDNA or gDNA.

This receptor was obtained from a woman older than 75 in a cohort sampled during active or convalescent COVID-19. The sample comprised peripheral blood.

The CDR3 protein is CASSLDGTTYGYTF. For the CDR3, the DNA is TGTGCCAGCAGCTTAGATGGGACAACCTATGGCTACACCTTC. The chain has TRBV11-2 and TRBJ1-2; D perhaps matches TRBD1 (6 bases). Germline V CDR1 and CDR2: SGHAT, FQNNGV. Trimming left V 0 bases short and J 4 bases short, with 9 bases between. CDR3 length: 14 amino acids.